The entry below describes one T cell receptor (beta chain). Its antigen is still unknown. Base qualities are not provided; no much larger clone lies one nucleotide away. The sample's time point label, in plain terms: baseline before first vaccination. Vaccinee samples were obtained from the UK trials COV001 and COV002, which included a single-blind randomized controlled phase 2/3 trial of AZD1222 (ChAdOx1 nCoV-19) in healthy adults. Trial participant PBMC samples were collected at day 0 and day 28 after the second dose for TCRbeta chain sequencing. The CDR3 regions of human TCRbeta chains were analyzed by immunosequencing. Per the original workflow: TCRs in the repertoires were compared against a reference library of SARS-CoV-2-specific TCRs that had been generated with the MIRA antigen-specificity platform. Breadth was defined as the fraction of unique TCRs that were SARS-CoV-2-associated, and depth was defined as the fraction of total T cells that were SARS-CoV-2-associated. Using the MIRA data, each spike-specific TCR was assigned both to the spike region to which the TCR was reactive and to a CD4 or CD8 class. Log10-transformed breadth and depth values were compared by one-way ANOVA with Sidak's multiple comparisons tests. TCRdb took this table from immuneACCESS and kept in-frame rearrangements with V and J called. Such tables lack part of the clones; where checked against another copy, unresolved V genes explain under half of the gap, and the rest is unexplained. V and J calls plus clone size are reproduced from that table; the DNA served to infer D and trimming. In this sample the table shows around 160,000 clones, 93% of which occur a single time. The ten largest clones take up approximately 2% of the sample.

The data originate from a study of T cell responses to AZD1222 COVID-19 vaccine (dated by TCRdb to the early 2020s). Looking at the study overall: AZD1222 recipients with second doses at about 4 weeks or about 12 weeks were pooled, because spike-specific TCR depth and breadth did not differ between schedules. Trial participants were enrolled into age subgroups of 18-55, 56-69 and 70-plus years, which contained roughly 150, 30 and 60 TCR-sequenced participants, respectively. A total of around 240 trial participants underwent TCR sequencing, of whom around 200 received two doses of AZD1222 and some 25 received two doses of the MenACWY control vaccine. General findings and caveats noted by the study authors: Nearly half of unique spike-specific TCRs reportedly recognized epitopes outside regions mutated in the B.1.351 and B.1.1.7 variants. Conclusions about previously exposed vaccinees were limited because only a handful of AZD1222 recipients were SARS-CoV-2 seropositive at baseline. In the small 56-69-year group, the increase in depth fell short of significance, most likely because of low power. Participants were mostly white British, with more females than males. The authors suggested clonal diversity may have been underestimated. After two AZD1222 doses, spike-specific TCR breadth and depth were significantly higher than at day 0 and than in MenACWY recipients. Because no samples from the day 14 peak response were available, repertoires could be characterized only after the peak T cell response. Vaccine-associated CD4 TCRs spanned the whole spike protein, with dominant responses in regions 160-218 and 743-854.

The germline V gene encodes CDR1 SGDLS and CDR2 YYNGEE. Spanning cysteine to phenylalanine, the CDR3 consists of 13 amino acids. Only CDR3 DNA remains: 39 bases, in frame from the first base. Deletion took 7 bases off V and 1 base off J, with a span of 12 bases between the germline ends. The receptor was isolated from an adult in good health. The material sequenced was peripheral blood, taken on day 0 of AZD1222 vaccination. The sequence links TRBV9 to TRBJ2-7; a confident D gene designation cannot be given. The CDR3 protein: CASQGQLSYEQYF. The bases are TGTGCCAGCCAAGGGCAGTTATCCTACGAGCAGTACTTC.